This record covers a single T cell receptor beta chain. Its antigen target is currently unknown. Base qualities are not at hand, and no much larger clone is one base apart. These data come from a study of cytomegalovirus exposure and HLA in healthy donors listed by TCRdb under 2017. Context from the whole study: In an earlier analysis of roughly 590 of the donors, approximately 260 Gb of sequence data and 120 million or so unique TCR beta sequences from about 190 million T cells were reported. Both class I and class II loci were covered by HLA typing, at four-digit resolution. A later genetic analysis used genome-wide SNP genotypes for about 60% of the roughly 670 donors, treating that subset as a discovery cohort. The T cell repertoires of 550 to 850 subjects were profiled by immunosequencing and related to cytomegalovirus serostatus. An earlier analysis of some 500 of the donors used high-throughput TCR beta sequencing to judge whether each TCR beta V gene segment behaved as functional or pseudogenic. Roughly five DR-DQ haplotypes were handled as single units for association and clustering because linkage in the cohort was strong. The number of typed donors differed by locus: roughly 629-630 for A, B, C, DRB1 and DQB1; 500 to 550 for DQA1; about 600 for DPA1; and about 470 for DPB1. A separate validation cohort of roughly 130 different subjects was used in addition to the roughly 720-subject first cohort. Rather than drawing on any new phenotypic data, the later analysis identified candidate immune exposures from TCR beta sequences and the way those sequences occurred across donors. The study combined high-throughput TCR immunosequencing, statistical association of individual TCRs with disease status, and machine learning to predict cytomegalovirus infection status. Every repertoire in the discovery cohort had been generated on one and the same sequencing platform. A later analysis re-analyzed previously published TCR beta repertoires from roughly 630 donors and added high-resolution HLA genotyping to study TCR occurrence patterns. Alongside the repertoire data, information on donor age, sex, ethnicity and CMV serostatus was compiled. Among some 410 genotyped donors of the cohort, an average of about 240,000 unique TCR beta nucleotide sequences was sequenced per donor, of which about 18% were non-productive. An early release that covered about 600 HLA-typed donors contained approximately 300 gigabases of sequencing data and 70 million to 100 million unique TCR sequences. The aim of the study was to test whether cataloging public T cell receptors could identify signatures of past pathogen exposure. The genetic ancestry cluster associated with self-reported Caucasian donors included about 84% of the roughly 410 genotyped donors.

Overall study outcomes, separate from this receptor: Some IMGT-functional V segments, including TRBV6-2 and TRBV6-3, could not be distinguished by the 87-base-pair reads and were therefore excluded. It was suggested by the authors that the approach could potentially be generalized to other disease states and immunological phenotypes. The classifier was reported to diagnose cytomegalovirus status with high specificity and sensitivity in both the original cohort and the validation cohort. The only immune exposure information available for the cohort was CMV serostatus. A further reported finding was that TCR beta sequences accurately predicted the HLA-A and HLA-B alleles for most subjects in the first cohort. In the study, some 180 TCR beta chains were listed as associated with cytomegalovirus. Specific HLA alleles were associated with 15,000 to 20,000 TCR beta sequences at a false discovery rate of 0.05 in a later analysis. Broadly in line with IMGT annotations, most TCR beta V segments showed up in productive rearrangements about 90% or about 30% of the time in an earlier analysis of approximately 600 of the donors. According to a later analysis, parvovirus B19, influenza, CMV and Epstein-Barr virus appeared linked to several top co-occurrence clusters. Assigning TCR associations to individual alleles was difficult when HLA alleles, especially DR and DQ, strongly co-occurred. According to a later analysis, most CMV-associated TCR beta chains appeared to be HLA-restricted, and the HLA associations seemed to be driven largely by CMV exposure. Because HLA typing was unavailable for some donors at each locus, only the typed subset was used in association tests. About 15 rarely observed V segments, including chromosome 9 orphons, were excluded from the earlier analysis of some 590 of the donors because counts were too low. Compared with equally common non-associated chains, HLA-associated TCR beta chains in a later analysis were more clonally expanded and had lower generation probabilities. A cluster of highly shared sequence variants was judged likely to represent a technical artifact of the sequencing pipeline. In this cohort, only TCR beta chains were sequenced, and detectable features were limited by the absence of alpha or paired-chain data. Roughly uniform sequencing depth across donors was assumed in presence/absence analyses, although this assumption may not hold. Linkage disequilibrium might explain the correlated functional status among segregating V segments, but an unknown experimental factor could not be excluded. In a later genetic analysis, fewer N-insertions in productive TCRs were reported among donors in an Asian-associated ancestry cluster than the approximately 630-donor mean. Across donors, most TCR sequences were observed very rarely, whereas some public TCRs were present in many individuals. An association between a missense DCLRE1C variant and V-gene and J-gene trimming of TCR beta chains was found in a later genetic analysis and replicated in an independent cohort. A few of the identified cytomegalovirus-associated TCR beta chains were confirmed in vitro to be specific for cytomegalovirus antigens. According to a later analysis, TCR association rates differed among HLA loci, with DRB1 alleles showing the most associated TCRs and HLA-C alleles showing the fewest.

The cohort comprised some 700 healthy bone marrow donors. At the time of sampling, all cohort members were nominally healthy, though unrecorded immune exposures were likely present. The donor was CMV seronegative and was included in the group of 352 seronegative cohort members. Each donor provided a peripheral blood sample, and peripheral blood mononuclear cells were used for TCR beta sequencing. The Qiagen DNeasy Blood Extraction Kit was used to extract genomic DNA from the blood cell samples. The library was produced with the immunoSEQ multiplex PCR assay. For the multiplex PCR, a mixture combining 60 forward primers for TCR Vbeta segments and 13 reverse primers for TCR Jbeta segments was used. A multiplex PCR assay on genomic DNA amplified the CDR3 region of rearranged TCR beta genes. On the Illumina HiSeq System, the amplified TCR beta libraries were sequenced as 87-base-pair reads. In the original analysis: A later analysis counted about 80 million unique TCR beta chains across the 670 or so repertoires, and roughly 11 million of these chains were shared by at least two donors. Raw reads were error-corrected and collapsed into unique sequences with a nearest-neighbor algorithm that merged closely related sequences to remove PCR and sequencing errors. Alignment of CDR3 sequences to IMGT reference sequences was used to assign V, D and J gene segments. For a sequence to be retained, at least a six-nucleotide match to both a V gene segment and a J gene segment was required. Rearrangements were classified as productive when the CDR3 lacked stop codons and remained in frame with V and J, and all other rearrangements were classified as non-productive. CDR3 was defined according to IMGT convention as the region running from the second conserved V-encoded cysteine to the conserved J-encoded phenylalanine. In an earlier analysis of just under 600 of the donors, sequences lacking an unambiguous match to a single V gene segment were excluded. An earlier analysis of a few hundred of the donors called V segments functional above 56.7% productive rearrangements and segregating when the between-donor standard deviation exceeded 5%. To diagnose cytomegalovirus status from the catalog of TCR beta chain sequences, a statistical classification framework was built. A later analysis assigned V and J genes by comparing TCR nucleotide sequences with IMGT/GENE-DB human TR gene sequences. Using the TCRdist pipeline, a later analysis assigned CDR3 sequences along with most-parsimonious VDJ recombination scenarios. In a later analysis, each TCR beta chain was defined by its CDR3 amino acid sequence together with its V-gene family, and reads without a unique V-gene family were excluded. A later analysis removed 592 highly shared, low-generation-probability nucleotide sequences to deal with suspected cross-contamination and a sequencing artifact. In a later analysis, a clonal expansion index was calculated for each public chain from normalized within-repertoire ranks of inferred template counts. Generation probabilities in a later analysis came from a VDJ recombination model fitted to out-of-frame rearrangements, and those results were checked against IGoR. A later analysis scored TCR-TCR, TCR-HLA and TCR-CMV co-occurrence with hypergeometric tests, applying a repertoire-size bias correction to TCR pairs. False discovery rates were estimated in a later analysis by permuting HLA or CMV assignments 20 times. In a later analysis, co-occurring TCRs were grouped using DBSCAN, with TCRdist sequence similarity added in when clustering inside HLA-allele-positive subsets. Co-occurrence clustering excluded repertoires with fewer than 30,000 or more than 120,000 public chains, plus five with anomalous nucleotide sharing. TCRdb mirrors the immuneACCESS table, restricted to in-frame sequences. Some clones are absent from its copies; in checked studies, under half trace to an unresolved V gene, and the reason for the others is unknown. The V and J calls and clone size were taken over from that table, and D and trimming were inferred from the DNA. For this sample there are approximately 170,000 clones; roughly 80% appear just once. The ten largest clones represent about 2.4% of the sample.

The CDR3 runs 14 residues from the cysteine to the phenylalanine. Of all the DNA, just the CDR3 is kept, 42 bases in frame from base 1. CDR1 and CDR2, per the germline V gene, are SGHDT and YYEEEE. After removal of 3 bases from V and 2 bases from J, the junction retains 0 bases not matched to a gene. This TCR derives from a male donor in good health and CMV-seronegative. Sequencing was done on a sample of PBMCs. The chain uses TRBV5-6 and TRBJ2-7, and TRBD2 matches 12 of the central bases. The CDR3 amino acid sequence is: CASSSSGRAYEQYF. The nucleotide sequence reads as follows: TGTGCCAGCAGCTCTAGCGGGAGGGCCTACGAGCAGTACTTC. The CDR3 plus the reference TRBV5-6 and TRBJ2-7 genes for the other parts give the full variable domain: DAGVTQSPTHLIKTRGQQVTLRCSPKSGHDTVSWYQQALGQGPQFIFQYYEEEERQRGNFPDRFSGHQFPNYSSELNVNALLLGDSALYLCASSSSGRAYEQYFGPGTRLTVT.